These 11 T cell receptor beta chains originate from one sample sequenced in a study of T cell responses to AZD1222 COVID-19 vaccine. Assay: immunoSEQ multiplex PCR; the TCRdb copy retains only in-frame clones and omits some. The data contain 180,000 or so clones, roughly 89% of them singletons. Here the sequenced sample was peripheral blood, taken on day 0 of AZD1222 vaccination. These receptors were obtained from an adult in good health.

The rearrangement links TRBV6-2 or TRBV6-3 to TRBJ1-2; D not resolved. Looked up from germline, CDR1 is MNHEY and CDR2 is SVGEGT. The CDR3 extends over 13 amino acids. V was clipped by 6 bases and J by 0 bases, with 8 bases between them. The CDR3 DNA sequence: TGTGCCAGCAGCTCCCTTCCTAACTATGGCTACACCTTC. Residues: CASSSLPNYGYTF.

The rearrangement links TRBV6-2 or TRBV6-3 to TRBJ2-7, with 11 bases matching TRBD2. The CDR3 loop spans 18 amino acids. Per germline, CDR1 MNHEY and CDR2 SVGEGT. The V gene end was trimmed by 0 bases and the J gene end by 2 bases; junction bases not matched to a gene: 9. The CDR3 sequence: CASSYSSASGRNTYEQYF. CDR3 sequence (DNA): TGTGCCAGCAGTTACTCTTCGGCTAGCGGGAGGAATACCTACGAGCAGTACTTC.

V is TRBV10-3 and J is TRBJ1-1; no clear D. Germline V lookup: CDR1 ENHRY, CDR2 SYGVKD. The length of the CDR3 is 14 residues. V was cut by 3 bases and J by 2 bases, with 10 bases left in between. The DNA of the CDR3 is TGTGCCATCAGTGACCTGGGAGCAAACACTGAAGCTTTCTTT. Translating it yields CAISDLGANTEAFF.

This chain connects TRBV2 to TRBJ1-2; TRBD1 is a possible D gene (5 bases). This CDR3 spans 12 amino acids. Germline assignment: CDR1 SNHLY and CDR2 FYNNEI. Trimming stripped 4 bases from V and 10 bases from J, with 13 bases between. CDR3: CASSGQGGVYTF. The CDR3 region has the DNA TGTGCCAGCAGTGGCCAGGGTGGAGTCTACACCTTC.

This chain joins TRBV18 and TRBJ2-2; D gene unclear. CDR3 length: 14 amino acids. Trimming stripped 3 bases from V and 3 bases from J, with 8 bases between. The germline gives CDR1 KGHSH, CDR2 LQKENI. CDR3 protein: CASSPAEYTGELFF. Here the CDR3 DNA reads TGTGCCAGCTCACCGGCGGAGTACACCGGGGAGCTGTTTTTT. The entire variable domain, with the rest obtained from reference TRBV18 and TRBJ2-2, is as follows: NAGVMQNPRHLVRRRGQEARLRCSPMKGHSHVYWYRQLPEEGLKFMVYLQKENIIDESGMPKERFSAEFPKEGPSILRIQQVVRGDSAAYFCASSPAEYTGELFFGEGSRLTVL.

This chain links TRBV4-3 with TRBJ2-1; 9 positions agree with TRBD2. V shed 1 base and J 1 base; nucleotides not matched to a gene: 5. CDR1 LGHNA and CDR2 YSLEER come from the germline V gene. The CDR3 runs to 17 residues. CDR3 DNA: TGCGCCAGCAGCCAAGGTCGCCTAGCGGGATCCTACAATGAGCAGTTCTTC. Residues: CASSQGRLAGSYNEQFF.

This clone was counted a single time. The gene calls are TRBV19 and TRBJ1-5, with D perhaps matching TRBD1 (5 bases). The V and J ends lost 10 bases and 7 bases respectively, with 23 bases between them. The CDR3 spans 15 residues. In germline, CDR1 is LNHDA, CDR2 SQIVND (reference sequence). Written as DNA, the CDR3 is TGTGCCACCGGAGAGAGGGGAGGGTCTGCGCAGCCCCAGCATTTT. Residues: CATGERGGSAQPQHF.

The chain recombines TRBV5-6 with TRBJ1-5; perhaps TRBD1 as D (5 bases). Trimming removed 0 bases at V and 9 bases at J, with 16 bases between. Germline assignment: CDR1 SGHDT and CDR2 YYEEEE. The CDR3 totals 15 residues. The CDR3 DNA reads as TGTGCCAGCAGCTTGGGTGGGGACTTCCCGTGGCCCCAGCATTTT. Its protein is CASSLGGDFPWPQHF. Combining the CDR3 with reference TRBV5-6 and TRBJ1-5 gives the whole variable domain DAGVTQSPTHLIKTRGQQVTLRCSPKSGHDTVSWYQQALGQGPQFIFQYYEEEERQRGNFPDRFSGHQFPNYSSELNVNALLLGDSALYLCASSLGGDFPWPQHFGDGTRLSIL.

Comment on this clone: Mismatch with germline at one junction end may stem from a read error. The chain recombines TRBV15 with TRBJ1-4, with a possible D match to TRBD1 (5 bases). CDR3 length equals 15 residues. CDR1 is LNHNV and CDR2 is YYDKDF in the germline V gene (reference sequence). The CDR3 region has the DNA TGTGCCACCAGCAGACGGGACGCTAGTAATGAAAGACTGTTTTTT. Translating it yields CATSRRDASNERLFF. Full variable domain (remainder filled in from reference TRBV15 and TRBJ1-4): DAMVIQNPRYQVTQFGKPVTLSCSQTLNHNVMYWYQQKSSQAPKLLFHYYDKDFNNEADTPDNFQSRRPNTSFCFLDIRSPGLGDTAMYLCATSRRDASNERLFFGSGTQLSVL.

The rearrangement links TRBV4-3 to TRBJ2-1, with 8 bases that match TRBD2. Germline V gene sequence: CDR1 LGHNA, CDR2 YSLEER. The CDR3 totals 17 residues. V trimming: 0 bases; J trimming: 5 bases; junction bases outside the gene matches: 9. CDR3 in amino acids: CASSQEAGLAGNNEQFF. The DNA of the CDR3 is TGCGCCAGCAGCCAAGAGGCGGGCCTAGCGGGCAACAATGAGCAGTTCTTC.

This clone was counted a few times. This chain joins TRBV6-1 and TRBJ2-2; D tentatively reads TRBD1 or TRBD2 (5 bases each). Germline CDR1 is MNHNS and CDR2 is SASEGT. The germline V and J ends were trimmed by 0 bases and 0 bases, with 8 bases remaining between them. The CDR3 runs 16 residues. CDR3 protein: CASSEAGTANTGELFF. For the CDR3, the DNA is TGTGCCAGCAGTGAAGCAGGGACGGCGAACACCGGGGAGCTGTTTTTT.